The 2 T cell receptor beta chains listed next were all sequenced from one sample in a study of T cell changes during pregnancy in multiple sclerosis. Measured with immunoSEQ multiplex PCR; TCRdb has only the in-frame clones, and not every one. The sample lists 70,000 to 95,000 clones; about 89% were seen once. The sequences come from CD4+ T cells from peripheral blood mononuclear cells, collected in the second trimester of pregnancy. These TCRs come from a female donor with multiple sclerosis, enrolled in a pregnancy study.

The rearrangement links TRBV28 to TRBJ2-7; 12 positions agree with TRBD2. This CDR3 comprises 21 residues. Germline CDR1 MDHEN, CDR2 SYDVKM. V lost 6 bases, J lost 1 base, and 22 bases stayed unmatched. The CDR3: CASRMTLQPSVGTSGSYEQYF. The CDR3 region has the DNA TGTGCCAGCAGAATGACTTTACAGCCGTCCGTTGGGACTAGCGGGTCCTACGAGCAGTACTTC.

This rearrangement joins TRBV2 to TRBJ1-5; D is uncertain. Looked up from germline, CDR1 is SNHLY and CDR2 is FYNNEI. V lost 2 bases and J 0 bases, leaving 8 bases between the germline ends. The CDR3 consists of 15 residues. The CDR3 bases are TGTGCCAGCAGTGAAAACAGCAATAGCAATCAGCCCCAGCATTTT. Translated: CASSENSNSNQPQHF.